The TCR beta chain described here comes from a study of T-cell reconstitution after alpha-beta-depleted transplantation in children. Study-wide findings and caveats: T cells produced anew were the main source of T-cell counts and diversity one year after transplant. Certain patients had high TCRbeta diversity at day 60, and it came from recipient T cells and thymic progenitors that survived. The origin of alpha-beta T cells about two months after transplant was reportedly several hundred expanded graft clones.

This clonotype was counted ten times or more. What it binds is unknown. Unique molecular identifiers were used to barcode this TCRbeta library. TCRdb called the PCR reads again in MiXCR, with one record for every CDR3 protein. The table has 250,000 to 400,000 distinct CDR3 sequences, approximately 20% seen once; the top ten hold roughly 9.7%. Germline assignment: CDR1 KGHDR and CDR2 SFDVKD. V was clipped by 3 bases and J by 6 bases; unmatched bases: 4. CDR3 size: 13 residues. The TCR originated in a male patient younger than 18 who had a stem cell transplant for acute lymphoblastic leukemia, so the T cells may come from the graft donor. The source material was PBMCs, mostly from graft donor cells, sampled 180 days after TCRalphabeta/CD19-depleted stem cell transplant. This chain connects TRBV24-1 to TRBJ2-7; TRBD2 aligns across 7 bases. The CDR3 loop reads CATSDGEGIEQYF. The CDR3 region has the DNA TGTGCCACCAGTGATGGGGAGGGGATCGAGCAGTACTTC.